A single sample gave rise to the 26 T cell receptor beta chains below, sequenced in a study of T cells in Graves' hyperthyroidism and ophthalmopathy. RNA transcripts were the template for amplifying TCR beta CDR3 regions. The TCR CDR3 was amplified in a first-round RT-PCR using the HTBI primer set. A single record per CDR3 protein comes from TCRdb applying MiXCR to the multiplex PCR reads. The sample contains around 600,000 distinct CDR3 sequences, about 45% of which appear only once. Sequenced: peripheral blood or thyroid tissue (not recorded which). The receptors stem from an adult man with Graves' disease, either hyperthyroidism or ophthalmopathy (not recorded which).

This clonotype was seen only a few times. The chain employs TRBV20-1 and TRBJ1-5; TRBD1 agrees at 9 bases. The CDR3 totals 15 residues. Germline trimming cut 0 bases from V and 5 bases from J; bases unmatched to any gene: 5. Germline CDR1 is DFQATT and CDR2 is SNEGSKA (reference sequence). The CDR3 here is CSAREDRGGDQPQHF. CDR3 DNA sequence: TGCAGTGCTAGAGAGGACAGGGGAGGGGATCAGCCCCAGCATTTT.

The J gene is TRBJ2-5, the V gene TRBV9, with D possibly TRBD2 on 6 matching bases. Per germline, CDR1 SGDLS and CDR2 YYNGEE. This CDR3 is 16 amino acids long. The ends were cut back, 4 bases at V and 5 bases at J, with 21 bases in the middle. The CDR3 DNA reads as TGTGCCAGCAGCTTACCGGGACTGGTCCTGGGGGAGACCCAGTACTTC. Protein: CASSLPGLVLGETQYF.

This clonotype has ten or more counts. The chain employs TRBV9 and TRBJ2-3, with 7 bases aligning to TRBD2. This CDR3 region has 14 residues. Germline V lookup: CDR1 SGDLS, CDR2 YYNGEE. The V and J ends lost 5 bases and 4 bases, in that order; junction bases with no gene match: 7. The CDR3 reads CASSGGSAADTQYF. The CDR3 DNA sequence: TGTGCCAGCAGTGGCGGGAGTGCCGCAGATACGCAGTATTTT.

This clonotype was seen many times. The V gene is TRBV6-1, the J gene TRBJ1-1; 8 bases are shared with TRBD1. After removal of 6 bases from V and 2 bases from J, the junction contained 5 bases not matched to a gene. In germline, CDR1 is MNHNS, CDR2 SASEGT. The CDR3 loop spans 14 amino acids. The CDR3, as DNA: TGTGCCAGCAGAGACAGGGGTACCAACACTGAAGCTTTCTTT. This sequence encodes CASRDRGTNTEAFF.

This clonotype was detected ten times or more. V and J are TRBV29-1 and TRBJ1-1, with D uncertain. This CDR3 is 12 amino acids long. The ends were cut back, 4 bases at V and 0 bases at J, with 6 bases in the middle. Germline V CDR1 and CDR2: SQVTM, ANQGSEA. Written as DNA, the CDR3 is TGCAGCGTTGGAACGGTGAACACTGAAGCTTTCTTT. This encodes CSVGTVNTEAFF.

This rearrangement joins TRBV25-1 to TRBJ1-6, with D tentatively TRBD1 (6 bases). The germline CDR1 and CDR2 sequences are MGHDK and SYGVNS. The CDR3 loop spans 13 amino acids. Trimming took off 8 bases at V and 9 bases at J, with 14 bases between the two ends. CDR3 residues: CASLTQGRSPLHF. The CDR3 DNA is TGTGCCAGCTTAACACAGGGTCGTTCACCCCTCCACTTT.

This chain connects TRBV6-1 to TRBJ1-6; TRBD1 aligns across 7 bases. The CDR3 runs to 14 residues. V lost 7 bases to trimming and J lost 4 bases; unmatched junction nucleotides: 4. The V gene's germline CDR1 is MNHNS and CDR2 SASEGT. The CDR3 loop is CASKPGQYNSPLHF. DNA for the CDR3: TGTGCCAGCAAGCCGGGACAGTATAATTCACCCCTCCACTTT.

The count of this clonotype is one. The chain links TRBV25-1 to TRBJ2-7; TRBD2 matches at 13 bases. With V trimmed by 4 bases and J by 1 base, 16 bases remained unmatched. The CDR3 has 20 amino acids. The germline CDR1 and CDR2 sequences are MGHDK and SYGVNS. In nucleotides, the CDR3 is TGTGCCAGCAGTGCCTTCAATGGGACTAGCGGGACAGCCTTTTCCTACGAGCAGTACTTC. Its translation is CASSAFNGTSGTAFSYEQYF.

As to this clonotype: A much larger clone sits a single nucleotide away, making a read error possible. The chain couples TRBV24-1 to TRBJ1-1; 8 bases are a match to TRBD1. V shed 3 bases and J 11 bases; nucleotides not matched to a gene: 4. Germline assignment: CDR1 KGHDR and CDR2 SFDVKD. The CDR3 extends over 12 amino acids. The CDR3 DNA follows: TGTGCCACCAGTGATACGACAGGGGTTGCTTTCTTT. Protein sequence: CATSDTTGVAFF.

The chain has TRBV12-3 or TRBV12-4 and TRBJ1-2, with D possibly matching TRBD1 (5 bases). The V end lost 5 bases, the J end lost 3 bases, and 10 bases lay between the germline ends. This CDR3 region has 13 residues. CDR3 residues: CASSPDKDYGYTF. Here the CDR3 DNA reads TGTGCCAGCAGTCCGGACAAAGACTATGGCTACACCTTC.

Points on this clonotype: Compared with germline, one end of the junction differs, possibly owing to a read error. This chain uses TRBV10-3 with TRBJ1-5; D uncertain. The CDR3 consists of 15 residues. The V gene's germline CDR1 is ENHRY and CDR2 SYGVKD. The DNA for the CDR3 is TGTGCCAGCAGTTACTCGTGGGGAGTTGGTCAGCCCCAGCATTTT. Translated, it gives CASSYSWGVGQPQHF.

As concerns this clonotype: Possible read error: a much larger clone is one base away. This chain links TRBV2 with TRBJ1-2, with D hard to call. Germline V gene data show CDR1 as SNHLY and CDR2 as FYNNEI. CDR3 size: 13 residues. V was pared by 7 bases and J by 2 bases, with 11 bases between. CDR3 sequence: CASNGERNYGYTF. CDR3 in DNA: TGTGCCAGCAATGGGGAGCGGAACTATGGCTACACCTTC.

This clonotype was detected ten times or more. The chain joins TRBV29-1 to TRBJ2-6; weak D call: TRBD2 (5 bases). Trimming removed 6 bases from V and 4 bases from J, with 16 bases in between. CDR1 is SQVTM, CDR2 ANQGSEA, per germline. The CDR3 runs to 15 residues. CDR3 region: CSVSHLASGANVLTF. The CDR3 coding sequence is TGCAGCGTGAGCCATCTAGCTTCAGGGGCCAACGTCCTGACTTTC.

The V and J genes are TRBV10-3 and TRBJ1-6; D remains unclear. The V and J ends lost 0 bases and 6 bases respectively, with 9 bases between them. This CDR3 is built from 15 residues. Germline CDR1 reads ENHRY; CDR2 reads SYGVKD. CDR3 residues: CAISESTTGNSPLHF. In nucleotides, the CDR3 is TGTGCCATCAGTGAGTCTACAACGGGTAATTCACCCCTCCACTTT.

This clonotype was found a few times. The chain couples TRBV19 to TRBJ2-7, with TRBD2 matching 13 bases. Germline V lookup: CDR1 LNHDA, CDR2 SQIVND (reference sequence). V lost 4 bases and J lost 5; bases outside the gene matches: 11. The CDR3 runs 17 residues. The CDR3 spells CASSTSSGTSGMNEQYF. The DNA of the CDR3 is TGTGCCAGTAGTACCTCCTCGGGGACTAGCGGGATGAACGAGCAGTACTTC. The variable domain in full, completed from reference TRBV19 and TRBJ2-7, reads DGGITQSPKYLFRKEGQNVTLSCEQNLNHDAMYWYRQDPGQGLRLIYYSQIVNDFQKGDIAEGYSVSREKKESFPLTVTSAQKNPTAFYLCASSTSSGTSGMNEQYFGPGTRLTVT.

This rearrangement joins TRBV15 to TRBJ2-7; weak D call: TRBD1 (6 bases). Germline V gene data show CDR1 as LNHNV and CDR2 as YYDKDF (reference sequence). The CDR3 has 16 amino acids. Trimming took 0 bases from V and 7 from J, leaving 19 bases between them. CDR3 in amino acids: CATSRDPARAGEEQYF. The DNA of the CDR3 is TGTGCCACCAGCAGAGATCCAGCGAGGGCAGGGGAGGAGCAGTACTTC.

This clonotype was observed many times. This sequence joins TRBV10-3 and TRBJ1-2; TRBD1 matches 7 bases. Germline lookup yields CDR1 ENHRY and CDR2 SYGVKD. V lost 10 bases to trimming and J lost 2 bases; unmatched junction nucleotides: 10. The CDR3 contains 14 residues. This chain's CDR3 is CATQATQGNYGYTF. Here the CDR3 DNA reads TGTGCCACCCAAGCCACACAGGGGAACTATGGCTACACCTTC.

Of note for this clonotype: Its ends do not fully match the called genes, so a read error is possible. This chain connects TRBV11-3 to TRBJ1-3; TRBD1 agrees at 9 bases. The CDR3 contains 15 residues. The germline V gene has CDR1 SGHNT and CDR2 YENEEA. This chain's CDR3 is CASSLVGQGGDTIYF. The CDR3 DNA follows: TGTGCCAGCAGCTTAGTGGGACAGGGTGGAGACACCATATATTTT.

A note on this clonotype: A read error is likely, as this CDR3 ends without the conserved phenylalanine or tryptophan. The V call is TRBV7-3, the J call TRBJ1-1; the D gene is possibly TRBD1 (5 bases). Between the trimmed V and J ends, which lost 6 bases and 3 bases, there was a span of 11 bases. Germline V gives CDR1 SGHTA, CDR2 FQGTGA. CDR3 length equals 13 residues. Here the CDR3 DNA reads TGTGCCAGCAGAGGAGGGGTATACACTGAAGCTTTCTCT. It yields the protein CASRGGVYTEAFS.

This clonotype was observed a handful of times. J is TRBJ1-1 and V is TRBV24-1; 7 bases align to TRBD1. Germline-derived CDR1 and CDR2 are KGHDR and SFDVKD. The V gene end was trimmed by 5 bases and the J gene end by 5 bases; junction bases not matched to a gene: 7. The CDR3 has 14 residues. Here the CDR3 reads CATSGPGQPTEAFF. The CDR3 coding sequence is TGTGCCACCAGTGGCCCGGGACAGCCAACTGAAGCTTTCTTT.

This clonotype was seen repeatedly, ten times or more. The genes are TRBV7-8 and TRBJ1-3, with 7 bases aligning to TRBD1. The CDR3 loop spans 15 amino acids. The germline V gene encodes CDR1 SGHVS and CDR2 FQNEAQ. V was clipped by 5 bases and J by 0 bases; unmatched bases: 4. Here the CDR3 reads CASSPDRVSGNTIYF. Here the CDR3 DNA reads TGTGCCAGCAGCCCCGACAGGGTCTCTGGAAACACCATATATTTT.

The CDR3 protein is CASSARATNEKLFF. CDR3 in DNA: TGTGCCAGCAGTGCTAGAGCAACTAATGAAAAACTGTTTTTT. The chain uses TRBV25-1 and TRBJ1-4; D unclear. This CDR3 contains 14 residues. Germline V CDR1 and CDR2: MGHDK, SYGVNS. Trimming shortened V by 4 bases and J by 0 bases, and 6 bases separated the two germline ends.

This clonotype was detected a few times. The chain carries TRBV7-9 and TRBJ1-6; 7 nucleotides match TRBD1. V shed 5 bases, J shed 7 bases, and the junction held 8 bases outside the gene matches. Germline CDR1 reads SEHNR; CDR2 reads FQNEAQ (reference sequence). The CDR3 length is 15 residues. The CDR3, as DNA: TGTGCCAGCAGCCCGCAGGGACAGCACAATTCACCCCTCCACTTT. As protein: CASSPQGQHNSPLHF.

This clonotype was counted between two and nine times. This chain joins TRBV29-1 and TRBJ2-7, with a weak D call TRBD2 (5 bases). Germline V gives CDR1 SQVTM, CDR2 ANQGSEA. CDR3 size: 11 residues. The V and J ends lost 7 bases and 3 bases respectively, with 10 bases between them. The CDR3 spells CSAGNVYEQYF. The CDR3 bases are TGCAGCGCCGGGAACGTCTACGAGCAGTACTTC.

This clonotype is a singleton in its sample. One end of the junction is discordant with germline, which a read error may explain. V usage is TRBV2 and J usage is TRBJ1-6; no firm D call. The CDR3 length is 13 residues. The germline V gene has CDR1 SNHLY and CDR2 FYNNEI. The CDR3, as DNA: TGTGCCAGCAGAGAAGCAACTAATTCACCCCTCCACTTT. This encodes CASREATNSPLHF.

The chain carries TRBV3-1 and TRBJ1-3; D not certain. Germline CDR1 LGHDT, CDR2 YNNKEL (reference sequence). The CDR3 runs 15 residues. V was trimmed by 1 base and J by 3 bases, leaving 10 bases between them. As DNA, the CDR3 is TGTGCCAGCAGCCAAGTATCAGGAGTTGGAAACACCATATATTTT. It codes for CASSQVSGVGNTIYF.